These 12 T cell receptor beta chains were all obtained from the same sample, sequenced in a study of regulatory T cells in long-lasting Graves disease. Regarding time point: newly diagnosed GD, antithyroid drugs for less than 3 months. After RNA was extracted from PBMCs, the TCR library was made from it. Researchers made TCR beta libraries by using iRepertoire HTBI primers and running Arm-PCR on CDR3 regions. TCRdb analysed the multiplex PCR reads with MiXCR anew, one entry per CDR3 protein. The sample includes over 350,000 distinct CDR3 sequences, 15% seen only once; the top ten take 7.8%. The same sample was also used in a study of T cells in Graves' hyperthyroidism and ophthalmopathy.

Here the sequenced sample was peripheral blood mononuclear cells (PBMCs), taken at new diagnosis, from a patient treated with antithyroid drugs. Source of these receptors: a woman between 40 and 50 years old with Graves disease.

This clonotype was observed many times. The rearrangement joins TRBV19 to TRBJ2-1; unclear D gene. The V end lost 5 bases, the J end lost 3 bases, and 11 bases lay between the germline ends. The germline V gene encodes CDR1 LNHDA and CDR2 SQIVND (reference sequence). The CDR3 runs 14 residues. The CDR3 protein is CASSVTAGYNEQFF. The CDR3 DNA reads TGTGCCAGTAGTGTTACAGCCGGCTACAATGAGCAGTTCTTC.

The V and J genes are TRBV30 and TRBJ2-7; 8 bases map to TRBD1. J was trimmed by 4 bases and V by 3 bases; bases with no gene match: 5. From germline, CDR1 is GTSNPN and CDR2 SVGIG (reference sequence). CDR3 length equals 13 residues. In nucleotides, the CDR3 is TGTGCCTGGAGCCCAGGGGGCTTATACGAGCAGTACTTC. This translates into CAWSPGGLYEQYF.

This clonotype was recorded at least ten times. This rearrangement joins TRBV2 to TRBJ1-2, with 7 bases matching TRBD1. With 8 bases clipped from V and 1 base from J, the junction kept 10 bases outside the gene matches. CDR1 is SNHLY and CDR2 is FYNNEI in the germline V gene. There are 15 residues in the CDR3. CDR3 amino acids: CASHKGQGVNYGYTF. CDR3 nucleotides: TGTGCCAGCCACAAGGGGCAGGGGGTTAACTATGGCTACACCTTC.

The table lists this clonotype with a few counts. V gene TRBV19 combines with J gene TRBJ2-3; 8 nucleotides agree with TRBD2. CDR3 length: 15 amino acids. V lost 6 bases and J lost 4; bases outside the gene matches: 9. CDR1 and CDR2 from the germline V gene are LNHDA and SQIVND (reference sequence). The CDR3 spells CASSALREVSDTQYF. The CDR3, as DNA: TGTGCCAGTAGCGCCTTGCGGGAGGTGTCAGATACGCAGTATTTT.

This clonotype was counted ten times or more. V is TRBV7-2 and J is TRBJ1-1, with no clear D. Trimming removed 4 bases at V and 4 bases at J, with 7 bases between. Germline values: CDR1 SGHTA, CDR2 FQGNSA. This CDR3 is 12 amino acids long. For the CDR3, the DNA is TGTGCCAGCAGCTCCCCCCCCACTGAAGCTTTCTTT. Protein: CASSSPPTEAFF.

Comments on this clonotype: It may be a read error: a sequence one base away is much more abundant. CDR3 loop: CASLTPAGGSSYNSPLHF. DNA of the CDR3: TGTGCCAGCTTGACCCCCGCGGGGGGGTCCTCCTATAATTCACCCCTCCACTTT. V gene TRBV28 combines with J gene TRBJ1-6, with D possibly being TRBD1 (5 bases). Per germline, CDR1 MDHEN and CDR2 SYDVKM. Trimming removed 8 bases from V and 0 bases from J, with 20 bases in between. The CDR3 spans 18 residues. Full variable domain (rest looked up from reference TRBV28 and TRBJ1-6): DVKVTQSSRYLVKRTGEKVFLECVQDMDHENMFWYRQDPGLGLRLIYFSYDVKMKEKGDIPEGYSVSREKKERFSLILESASTNQTSMYLCASLTPAGGSSYNSPLHFGNGTRLTVT.

This clonotype appeared a few times. The chain recombines TRBV9 with TRBJ2-2; D ambiguous. V was trimmed by 0 bases and J by 0 bases, leaving 6 bases between them. Germline CDR1 SGDLS, CDR2 YYNGEE. The CDR3 loop spans 15 amino acids. The CDR3 coding sequence is TGTGCCAGCAGCGTAGTTGCGGCGAACACCGGGGAGCTGTTTTTT. Its protein is CASSVVAANTGELFF.

This clonotype came up a few times. V gene TRBV28 combines with J gene TRBJ1-5, with a tentative D call TRBD1 (5 bases). V shed 6 bases and J shed 1 base, with 19 bases lying between them. The CDR3 spans 17 residues. The germline V gene encodes CDR1 MDHEN and CDR2 SYDVKM. This CDR3 reads CASSPRAGYASNQPQHF. The CDR3, as DNA: TGTGCCAGCAGCCCCCGAGCAGGGTACGCAAGCAATCAGCCCCAGCATTTT.

This clonotype was counted only a few times. The chain uses TRBV30 and TRBJ2-3; TRBD1 agrees at 9 bases. The CDR3 is 13 residues long. V was clipped by 8 bases and J by 5 bases; unmatched bases: 8. Germline V gene lookup returns CDR1 GTSNPN and CDR2 SVGIG (reference sequence). CDR3 bases: TGTGCCAGACAGGGGGATCCTGGAGATACGCAGTATTTT. It encodes CARQGDPGDTQYF.

This clonotype appeared a few times. V is TRBV20-1 and J is TRBJ2-2; TRBD2 agrees at 10 bases. The germline V gene encodes CDR1 DFQATT and CDR2 SNEGSKA (reference sequence). The CDR3 is 17 amino acids. Trimming at V came to 0 bases and at J to 4 bases, leaving 8 bases not matched to a gene. As DNA, the CDR3 is TGCAGTGCTAGAGATCAAGCGGGAGGGCACGGCACCGGGGAGCTGTTTTTT. Encoded protein: CSARDQAGGHGTGELFF.

This clonotype has only a few counts. V gene TRBV5-1 combines with J gene TRBJ2-5; no reliable D call. Germline loops: CDR1 SGHRS, CDR2 YFSETQ. V was clipped by 0 bases and J by 5 bases, with 8 bases between them. The CDR3 runs to 13 residues. Written as DNA, the CDR3 is TGCGCCAGCAGCTTGGGTGAATCTGAGACCCAGTACTTC. Encoded protein: CASSLGESETQYF.

The sample holds many counts of this clonotype. This rearrangement joins TRBV29-1 to TRBJ2-7; D gene ambiguous. V gave up 3 bases and J gave up 4 bases, with 13 bases separating them. The CDR3 length is 13 residues. Germline CDR1 SQVTM, CDR2 ANQGSEA. DNA of the CDR3: TGCAGCGTTGAGTGGGCAGTTGGGTACGAGCAGTACTTC. As protein: CSVEWAVGYEQYF.